The 9 T cell receptor beta chains presented below share a single source sample, sequenced in a study of molecular identifiers for immune sequencing clone quantification. MiXCR was run by TCRdb on the PCR reads, yielding one entry per CDR3 protein. Among roughly 630,000 distinct CDR3 sequences listed, 25% were seen once. Sequencing was performed on naive CD8+ T cells from blood, with Jurkat cell RNA spiked in. The subset is: FACS-sorted CD8+CD4-CCR7+CD45RA+ naive T cells. The receptor source for this set is a human donor in good health. Some libraries in this study had Jurkat cell RNA spiked in.

V usage is TRBV27 and J usage is TRBJ2-2; D possibly corresponds to TRBD2 (5 bases). Trimming took 5 bases from V and 4 from J, leaving 8 bases between them. Germline CDR1 MNHEY, CDR2 SMNVEV (reference sequence). This CDR3 has 13 amino acids. CDR3 in amino acids: CASSRRGTGELFF. The CDR3 DNA follows: TGTGCCAGCAGTCGTCGGGGCACCGGGGAGCTGTTTTTT.

J is TRBJ2-5 and V is TRBV7-9; D not certain. The CDR3 is 16 residues long. Germline assignment: CDR1 SEHNR and CDR2 FQNEAQ (reference sequence). With 6 bases removed from V and 9 bases from J, the gap between germline ends came to 26 bases. The chain's CDR3 is CASSPTMLLESEPQYF. The CDR3 nucleotides are TGTGCCAGCAGTCCAACGATGCTACTCGAGAGCGAGCCCCAGTACTTC.

This clonotype has a count of ten or more. The chain carries TRBV7-9 and TRBJ2-7; D is perhaps TRBD1 (6 bases). V gave up 5 bases and J gave up 3 bases, with 11 bases separating them. Germline lookup yields CDR1 SEHNR and CDR2 FQNEAQ (reference sequence). There are 13 residues in the CDR3. DNA of the CDR3: TGTGCCAGCAGCGGGGGCCCCCACTACGAGCAGTACTTC. This codes for CASSGGPHYEQYF.

The chain carries TRBV25-1 and TRBJ2-1; tentative D call: TRBD2 (6 bases). Trimming removed 2 bases from V and 5 bases from J, with 16 bases in between. The CDR3 consists of 16 residues. Germline CDR1 MGHDK, CDR2 SYGVNS. For the CDR3, the DNA is TGTGCCAGCAGTGAAGGTGTAGCGGTCTTTGACAATGAGCAGTTCTTC. It encodes CASSEGVAVFDNEQFF.

Only a few counts were recorded for this clonotype. This chain connects TRBV24-1 to TRBJ2-3; D unclear. The length of the CDR3 is 13 residues. Germline assignment: CDR1 KGHDR and CDR2 SFDVKD. V was cut by 1 base and J by 3 bases, with 4 bases left in between. This CDR3 reads CATSDLETDTQYF. CDR3 nucleotide sequence: TGTGCCACCAGTGATTTAGAAACAGATACGCAGTATTTT.

Worth noting for this clonotype: Being one base from a much bigger clone, this may be a read error. This likely comes from a read error, as the CDR3 has no conserved phenylalanine or tryptophan at its end. The chain has TRBV7-9 and TRBJ2-3, with TRBD2 matching over 8 bases. Trimming took 4 bases from V and 4 from J; bases not matched to a gene: 7. CDR1 and CDR2 (germline): SEHNR, FQNEAQ (reference sequence). The CDR3 is 15 amino acids. The CDR3 loop is CASSSAGDYADTQYS. CDR3 bases: TGTGCCAGCAGCTCAGCGGGGGACTACGCAGATACGCAGTATTCT.

Only a few counts were recorded for this clonotype. The V and J genes are TRBV20-1 and TRBJ2-7; TRBD1 might be the D (6 bases). This CDR3 is built from 12 residues. V dropped 6 bases and J dropped 3 bases, with 12 bases sitting between them. CDR1 and CDR2 from the germline V gene are DFQATT and SNEGSKA (reference sequence). The CDR3, as DNA: TGCAGTGCCTACAGGGCGGGCTACGAGCAGTACTTC. It is translated as CSAYRAGYEQYF.

The chain has TRBV2 and TRBJ2-5; the D gene is possibly TRBD1 (5 bases). Germline CDR1 is SNHLY and CDR2 is FYNNEI. CDR3 length equals 15 residues. V dropped 2 bases and J dropped 0 bases, with 10 bases sitting between them. The CDR3 region is CASSESADNQETQYF. CDR3 DNA: TGTGCCAGCAGTGAAAGTGCGGACAACCAAGAGACCCAGTACTTC. Filled out from reference TRBV2 and TRBJ2-5, the complete variable domain reads EPEVTQTPSHQVTQMGQEVILRCVPISNHLYFYWYRQILGQKVEFLVSFYNNEISEKSEIFDDQFSVERPDGSNFTLKIRSTKLEDSAMYFCASSESADNQETQYFGPGTRLLVL.

This clonotype has more than one count but fewer than ten. The chain uses TRBV7-3 and TRBJ2-5; D is possibly TRBD2 (5 bases). V lost 0 bases to trimming and J lost 5 bases, with 10 bases between them. CDR1 and CDR2 (germline): SGHTA, FQGTGA. The CDR3 sequence is 14 residues long. DNA of the CDR3: TGTGCCAGCAGCTTAACGGGAGCGTTGGAGACCCAGTACTTC. Residues: CASSLTGALETQYF.